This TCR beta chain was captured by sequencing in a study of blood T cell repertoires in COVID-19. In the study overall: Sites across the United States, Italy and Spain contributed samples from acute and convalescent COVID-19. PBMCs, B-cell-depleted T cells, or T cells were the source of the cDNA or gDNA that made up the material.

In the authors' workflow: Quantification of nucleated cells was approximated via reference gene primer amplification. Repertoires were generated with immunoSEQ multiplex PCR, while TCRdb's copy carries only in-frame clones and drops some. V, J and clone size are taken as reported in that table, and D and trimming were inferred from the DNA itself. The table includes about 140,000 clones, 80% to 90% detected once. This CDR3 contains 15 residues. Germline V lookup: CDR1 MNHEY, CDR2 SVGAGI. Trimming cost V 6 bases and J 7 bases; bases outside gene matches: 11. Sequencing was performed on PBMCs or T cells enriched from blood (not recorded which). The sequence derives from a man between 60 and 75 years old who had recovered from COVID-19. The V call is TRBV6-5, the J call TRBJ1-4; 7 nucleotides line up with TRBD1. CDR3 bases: TGTGCCAGCAGCCCCAGGGGGGAGGAGGGTGAAAAACTGTTTTTT. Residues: CASSPRGEEGEKLFF.